One T cell receptor beta chain is described in this entry. Its antigen target is currently unknown. The sample holds no much larger clone one base away, and base qualities are not on file. RNA was extracted using the RNeasy kit, and roughly 0.5 to 1 ug of the RNA was reverse transcribed with random hexamers. TCR beta CDR3 regions were amplified with the immunoSEQ multiplex PCR assay covering 54 Vbeta and 13 Jbeta segments. PCR amplification bias was corrected by using a synthetic template baseline for primer optimization and computational correction. On the authors' methods: Reads were annotated to V, D and J genes per IMGT and analyzed with immunoSEQ Analyzer, keeping only productive sequences. Clonality was calculated as one minus the Shannon entropy normalized by log2 of the number of productive unique sequences. Public and private clones were assessed among the 100 most prevalent clones of each patient and control. Clones were defined as Susac-specific when absent from the healthy and MS cohorts, from fewer than 1,300 published viral clones and from other ImmuneACCESS disease sequences. Through fastp at Q25 and MiXCR, TCRdb rebuilt clones from the public reads, retaining in-frame beta chains. Rows with one shared CDR3 protein collapse into an entry with the most common genes and DNA. These V and J calls originate from TCRdb's pipeline instead of the authors' own analysis. In this sample the table shows approximately 150,000 distinct CDR3 sequences, approximately 96% of which occur a single time. Approximately 0.12% of the sample comes from the top ten.

These data are taken from a study of CD8 T cells in Susac syndrome (dated by TCRdb to between 2018 and 2021). At the level of the whole study: The study used repertoire sequencing to test whether antigen drove CD8+ T cell activation and differentiation in Susac syndrome.

Study-wide findings and limitations: The TCR sequencing and HLA analysis was acknowledged to have included a relatively small number of individuals.

Inclusive of the bounding cysteine and phenylalanine, the CDR3 is 17 residues long. Only CDR3 DNA remains: 51 bases, in frame from the first base. V loses 5 bases at its end and J loses 5 bases; junction bases beyond the gene matches: 16. CDR1 and CDR2, per the germline V gene (reference sequence), are DFQATT and SNEGSKA. Peripheral blood CD8+ and CD4+ T cells from healthy donors, Susac syndrome patients and multiple sclerosis patients were profiled by high-throughput TCR beta sequencing. The multiple sclerosis controls were treatment-naive patients who had stable or active relapsing-remitting disease and met the revised McDonald criteria. CD8+ TEMRA cells were enriched by FACS, while bulk CD8+ and CD4+ T cells were purified by magnetic negative isolation. Blood was collected in EDTA tubes and processed within 24 hours, with PBMCs isolated through density gradient centrifugation. PBMCs intended for TCR sequencing were cryopreserved in liquid nitrogen and thawed later in a water bath at 37 degrees C. The sorted or isolated CD4+, CD8+ and CD8+ TEMRA cells had a purity of 90% or higher.

What was sequenced was CD4+ T cells from PBMCs. This chain is built from TRBV20-1 and TRBJ2-5; 11 junctional bases match TRBD2. This clonotype was sampled from a human donor with multiple sclerosis. CDR3 reads: CSARGASGGPRGETQYF. The nucleotide sequence reads TGCAGTGCTCGAGGGGCTAGCGGGGGGCCCCGTGGCGAGACCCAGTACTTC.